A single sample is the source of the 6 T cell receptor beta chains below, sequenced in a study of relationships among human T cell subsets (dated by TCRdb to 2010 to 2012). Library preparation used multiplex PCR. Sequenced using a 454 GS FLX. Semiquantitative ARM-PCR was used to amplify the TCR alpha and beta CDR3 regions from mRNA. In ARM-PCR, tagged nested gene-specific primers were applied first, and communal superprimers then carried out the exponential amplification. TCRdb trimmed the raw reads at Q25, called clones with MiXCR and kept productive beta chains. Merged by CDR3 protein, the rows form single entries marked with the most common genes and DNA. For this sample the table gives about 4,700 distinct CDR3 sequences, of which about 83% were detected only once. The top ten clonotypes cover around 29% of the sample. The material sequenced was total T cells sorted from blood. What this sample's cell subset or site label stands for: CD3+ T cells in general. The receptor set was obtained from a man in his forties in good health.

The V gene is TRBV27, the J gene TRBJ2-1, with 10 nucleotides matching TRBD1. There are 14 residues in the CDR3. CDR1 is MNHEY and CDR2 is SMNVEV in the germline V gene (reference sequence). Unmatched junction bases numbered 5, after V lost 6 bases and J lost 6 bases. This chain's CDR3 is CASSSGTGVNEQFF. CDR3 DNA: TGTGCCAGCAGCTCCGGGACAGGGGTCAATGAGCAGTTCTTC.

This clonotype has just a few counts. The chain recombines TRBV11-1 with TRBJ2-3; 11 nucleotides match TRBD2. The V and J ends lost 5 bases and 6 bases, in that order; junction bases with no gene match: 7. Germline V gene lookup returns CDR1 SGHAT and CDR2 FQDESV (reference sequence). The CDR3 has 15 residues. CDR3 nucleotide sequence: TGTGCCAGCAGCCTGCTAGCGGGAGGTTCGGATACGCAGTATTTT. It codes for CASSLLAGGSDTQYF.

The chain employs TRBV7-2 and TRBJ2-3; 13 bases map to TRBD2. The V gene's germline CDR1 is SGHTA and CDR2 FQGNSA. V lost 1 base, J lost 1 base, and 8 bases stayed unmatched. The CDR3 sequence is 19 residues long. Here the CDR3 DNA reads TGTGCCAGCAGCTTAGAGCGACTAGCGGGGGGAAGTGGCACAGATACGCAGTATTTT. Residues: CASSLERLAGGSGTDTQYF. Combining the CDR3 with reference TRBV7-2 and TRBJ2-3 gives the whole variable domain GAGVSQSPSNKVTEKGKDVELRCDPISGHTALYWYRQSLGQGLEFLIYFQGNSAPDKSGLPSDRFSAERTGGSVSTLTIQRTQQEDSAVYLCASSLERLAGGSGTDTQYFGPGTRLTVL.

A single count supports this clonotype. This chain connects TRBV20-1 to TRBJ1-5; 10 bases map to TRBD1. From germline, CDR1 is DFQATT and CDR2 SNEGSKA (reference sequence). Trimming removed 6 bases from V and 6 bases from J; junction bases left unmatched: 8. This CDR3 is 14 amino acids long. CDR3 amino acids: CSAAGTGDSQPQHF. For the CDR3, the DNA is TGCAGTGCCGCCGGGACAGGGGATTCTCAGCCCCAGCATTTT.

The chain uses TRBV11-1 and TRBJ2-5; D unresolved. This CDR3 contains 13 residues. Per the germline V gene, CDR1 is SGHAT and CDR2 is FQDESV (reference sequence). The V gene lost 2 bases and the J gene lost 5 bases, with 9 bases spanning the gap. The chain's CDR3 is CASSLSLGETQYF. In DNA form, the CDR3 reads TGTGCCAGCAGCTTATCCCTAGGGGAGACCCAGTACTTC.

This clonotype was recorded a few times. V and J are TRBV3-1 and TRBJ2-3; 8 nucleotides match TRBD2. Germline V gives CDR1 LGHDT, CDR2 YNNKEL (reference sequence). Losses at the gene ends were 4 bases for V and 2 bases for J; bases not matched to a gene: 11. This CDR3 region has 17 residues. The CDR3 sequence is CASSRQRGGRNTDTQYF. The CDR3 nucleotides are TGTGCCAGCAGCCGACAGAGAGGCGGGAGGAACACAGATACGCAGTATTTT.